This T cell receptor beta chain comes out of a study of T cells in Graves' hyperthyroidism and ophthalmopathy. With regard to this clonotype: The antigen remains undetermined. It is unclear where the CDR3 begins or ends on the DNA, so no DNA is shown, and the CDR3 is as TCRdb lists it.

There were TCR beta CDR3 regions amplified from RNA transcripts. TCR CDR3 regions were first amplified by RT-PCR with HTBI primers. MiXCR was run by TCRdb on the multiplex PCR reads, yielding one entry per CDR3 protein. The profile shows 490,000 or so distinct CDR3 sequences, around 43% of them singletons. Regarding the study as a whole: Ophthalmopathy was identified by the model a median about 6.8 months ahead of onset.

The study left out patients who had uncontrolled infection, other autoimmune disease, pregnancy or lactation. Germline V gene lookup returns CDR1 SNHLY and CDR2 FYNNEI. From its first to its last residue, the CDR3 has 22 amino acids. The receptor was isolated from an adult woman with Graves' disease, either hyperthyroidism or ophthalmopathy (not recorded which). The sample was peripheral blood or thyroid tissue (not recorded which). The gene calls are TRBV2 and TRBJ2-5; the table's TRBD1 call for D was not verified on the DNA. CDR3 loop: CASSENGGENEKLFFGSGTQYF.